This T cell receptor (beta chain) was identified during a study of CD8 T cells in Susac syndrome. Germline CDR1 is SGDLS and CDR2 is YYNGEE. This CDR3 has 13 residues. Germline trimming cut 2 bases from V and 8 bases from J; bases unmatched to any gene: 6. TCR beta from blood CD8+ and CD4+ T cells was sequenced. Negative isolation yielded CD4+ and CD8+ T cells, and FACS enriched TEMRA cells. Reverse transcription used about 0.45 to 1 ug RNA and random hexamers. The CDR3 of TCR beta was amplified by immunoSEQ multiplex PCR across 54 Vbeta and 13 Jbeta. TCRdb re-called the immunoSEQ multiplex PCR reads through MiXCR, storing one row per CDR3 protein. The sample includes 85,000 to 130,000 distinct CDR3 sequences, approximately 93% of them seen just once.

The sequence was obtained from a human donor with Susac syndrome. The chain recombines TRBV9 with TRBJ1-2; 7 positions match TRBD1. Sequencing was carried out using CD8+ T cells from PBMCs. This CDR3 reads CASSVLDRDGYTF. DNA for the CDR3: TGTGCCAGCAGCGTGCTAGACAGGGACGGCTACACCTTC.